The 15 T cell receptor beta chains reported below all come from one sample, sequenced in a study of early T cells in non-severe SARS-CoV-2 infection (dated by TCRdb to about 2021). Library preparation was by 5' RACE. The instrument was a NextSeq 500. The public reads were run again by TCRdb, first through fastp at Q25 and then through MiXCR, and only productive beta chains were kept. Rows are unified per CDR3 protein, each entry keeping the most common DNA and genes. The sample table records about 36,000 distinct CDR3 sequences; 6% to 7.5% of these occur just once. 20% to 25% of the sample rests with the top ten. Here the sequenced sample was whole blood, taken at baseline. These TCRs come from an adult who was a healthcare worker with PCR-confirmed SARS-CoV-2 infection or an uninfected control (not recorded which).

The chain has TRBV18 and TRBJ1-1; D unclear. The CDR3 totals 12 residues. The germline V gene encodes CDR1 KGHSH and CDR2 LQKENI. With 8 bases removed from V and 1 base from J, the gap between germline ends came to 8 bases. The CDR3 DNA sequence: TGTGCCAGCGGACGGCCGAACACTGAAGCTTTCTTT. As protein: CASGRPNTEAFF. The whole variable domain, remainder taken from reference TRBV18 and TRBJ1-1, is NAGVMQNPRHLVRRRGQEARLRCSPMKGHSHVYWYRQLPEEGLKFMVYLQKENIIDESGMPKERFSAEFPKEGPSILRIQQVVRGDSAAYFCASGRPNTEAFFGQGTRLTVV.

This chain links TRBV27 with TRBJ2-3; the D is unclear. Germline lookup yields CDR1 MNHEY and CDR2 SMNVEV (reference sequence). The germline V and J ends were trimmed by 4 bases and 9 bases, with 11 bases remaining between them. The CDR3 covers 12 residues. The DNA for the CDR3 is TGTGCCAGCAGTTCGTCAAAGCAGACGCAGTATTTT. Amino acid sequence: CASSSSKQTQYF.

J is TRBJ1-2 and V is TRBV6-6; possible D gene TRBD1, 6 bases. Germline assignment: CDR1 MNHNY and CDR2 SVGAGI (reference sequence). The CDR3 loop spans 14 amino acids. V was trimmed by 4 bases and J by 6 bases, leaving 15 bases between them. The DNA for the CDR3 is TGTGCCAGCAGTTTGACAGGAATGAAGAATGGCTACACCTTC. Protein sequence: CASSLTGMKNGYTF.

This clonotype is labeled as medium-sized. Here the CDR3 DNA reads TGTGCCAGCCTTACGACAGGGGGCGTCGGCTACACCTTC. Protein: CASLTTGGVGYTF. The gene calls are TRBV6-2 or TRBV6-3 and TRBJ1-2; TRBD1 agrees at 10 bases. The germline V gene has CDR1 MNHEY and CDR2 SVGEGT. The CDR3 covers 13 residues. V lost 8 bases to trimming and J lost 8 bases; unmatched junction nucleotides: 8.

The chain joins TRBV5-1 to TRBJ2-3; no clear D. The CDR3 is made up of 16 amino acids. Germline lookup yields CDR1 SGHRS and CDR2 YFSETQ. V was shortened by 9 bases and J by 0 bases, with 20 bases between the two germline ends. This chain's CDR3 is CAIPLDMFSSTDTQYF. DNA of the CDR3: TGCGCCATCCCCCTCGACATGTTTTCTAGCACAGATACGCAGTATTTT.

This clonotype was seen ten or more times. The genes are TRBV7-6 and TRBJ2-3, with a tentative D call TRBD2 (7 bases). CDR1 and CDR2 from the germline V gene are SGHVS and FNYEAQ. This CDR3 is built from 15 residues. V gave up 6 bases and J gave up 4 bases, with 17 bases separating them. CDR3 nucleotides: TGTGCCAGCAGACCAACTGGGGGGGGCCCAGATACGCAGTATTTT. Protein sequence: CASRPTGGGPDTQYF.

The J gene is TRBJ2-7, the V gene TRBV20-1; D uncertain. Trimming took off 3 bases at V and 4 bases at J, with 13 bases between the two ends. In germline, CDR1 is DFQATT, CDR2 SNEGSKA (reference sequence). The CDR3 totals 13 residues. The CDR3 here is CSASPSPRYEQYF. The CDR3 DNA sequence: TGCAGTGCTAGCCCGAGCCCTAGGTACGAGCAGTACTTC.

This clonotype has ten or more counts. CDR3 bases: TGTGCCAGCAGTTTAACCCCCGGTCGCCCTATGGGGGGCTACACCTTC. The encoded protein is CASSLTPGRPMGGYTF. This chain links TRBV28 with TRBJ1-2, with D unresolved. The CDR3 loop spans 16 amino acids. The V gene lost 2 bases and the J gene lost 8 bases, with 21 bases spanning the gap. Per germline, CDR1 MDHEN and CDR2 SYDVKM.

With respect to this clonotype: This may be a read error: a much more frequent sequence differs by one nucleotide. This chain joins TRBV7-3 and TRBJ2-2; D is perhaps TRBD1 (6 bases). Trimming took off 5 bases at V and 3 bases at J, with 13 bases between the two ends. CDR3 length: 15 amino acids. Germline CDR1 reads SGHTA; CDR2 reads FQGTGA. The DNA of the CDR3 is TGTGCCAGCAGCCGCCGGGACACCGACACCGGGGAGCTGTTTTTT. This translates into CASSRRDTDTGELFF.

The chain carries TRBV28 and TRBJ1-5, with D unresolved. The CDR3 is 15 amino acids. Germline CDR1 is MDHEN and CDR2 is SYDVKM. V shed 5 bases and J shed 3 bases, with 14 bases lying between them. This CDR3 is CASSRLRITNQPQHF. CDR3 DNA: TGTGCCAGCAGTCGCCTTCGGATAACCAATCAGCCCCAGCATTTT.

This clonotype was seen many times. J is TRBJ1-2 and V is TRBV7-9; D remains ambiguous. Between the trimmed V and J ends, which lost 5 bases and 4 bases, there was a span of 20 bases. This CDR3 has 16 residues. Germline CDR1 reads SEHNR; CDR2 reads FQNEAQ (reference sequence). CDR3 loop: CASSGETGPASYGYTF. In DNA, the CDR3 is TGTGCCAGCAGCGGAGAGACGGGTCCAGCTTCCTATGGCTACACCTTC.

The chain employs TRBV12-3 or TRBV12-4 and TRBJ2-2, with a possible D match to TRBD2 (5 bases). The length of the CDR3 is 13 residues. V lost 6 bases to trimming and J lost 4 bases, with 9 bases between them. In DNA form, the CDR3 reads TGTGCCAGCAGCCGAACTAGCACCGGGGAGCTGTTTTTT. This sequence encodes CASSRTSTGELFF.

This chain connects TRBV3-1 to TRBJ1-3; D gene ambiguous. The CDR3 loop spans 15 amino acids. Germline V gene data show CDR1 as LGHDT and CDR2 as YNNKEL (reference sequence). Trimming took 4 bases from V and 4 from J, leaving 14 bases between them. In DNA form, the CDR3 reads TGTGCCAGCAGCCTTCGAGTAGGAGGGGGAAACACCATATATTTT. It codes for CASSLRVGGGNTIYF.

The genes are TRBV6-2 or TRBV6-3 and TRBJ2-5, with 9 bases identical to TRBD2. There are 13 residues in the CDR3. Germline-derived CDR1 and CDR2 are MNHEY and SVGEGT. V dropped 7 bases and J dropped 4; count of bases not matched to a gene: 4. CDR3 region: CASTTLAGETQYF. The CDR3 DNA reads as TGTGCCAGCACTACACTAGCGGGAGAGACCCAGTACTTC.

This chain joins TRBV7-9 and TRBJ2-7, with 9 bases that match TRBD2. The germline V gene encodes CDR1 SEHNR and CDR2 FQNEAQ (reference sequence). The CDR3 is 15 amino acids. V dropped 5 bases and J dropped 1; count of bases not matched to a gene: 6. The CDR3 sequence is CASSGLSGRSYEQYF. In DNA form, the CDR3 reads TGTGCCAGCAGCGGCCTGAGCGGGAGGTCCTACGAGCAGTACTTC.